The source of this T cell receptor beta chain is a study of shared clonotypes between healthy human individuals. General study points: Depth was large, yet rarefaction showed that sorted-subset sequencing was incomplete. Naive subsets typically showed greater estimated richness than memory subsets.

CD4+ cell separation produced CD45RA+ naive and CD45RA-negative memory subsets. With regard to this clone: Its antigen remains unidentified.

Replicate PCRs from sorted subsets contained roughly 190 ng DNA, which is 30,000 to 35,000 T cell genomes. Assay used: immunoSEQ multiplex PCR; TCRdb lists only in-frame clones, some missing. The data contain fewer than 1.8 million clones, about 98.5% of them singletons. Specimen: naive CD4+ T cells sorted from blood. Regarding subset: CD45RA+ positively selected. The source of this sequence is a man aged 25 to 45 in good health.

In DNA, the CDR3 is TGCGCCAGCAGCCCGTCGCTGGGGGAGGGGGCAGATACGCAGTATTTT. Amino acids: CASSPSLGEGADTQYF. The V and J genes are TRBV4-3 and TRBJ2-3, with a tentative D call TRBD2 (7 bases). Per germline, CDR1 LGHNA and CDR2 YSLEER. The CDR3 has 16 residues. Trimming pared 4 bases from V and 4 bases from J, leaving 18 bases between.